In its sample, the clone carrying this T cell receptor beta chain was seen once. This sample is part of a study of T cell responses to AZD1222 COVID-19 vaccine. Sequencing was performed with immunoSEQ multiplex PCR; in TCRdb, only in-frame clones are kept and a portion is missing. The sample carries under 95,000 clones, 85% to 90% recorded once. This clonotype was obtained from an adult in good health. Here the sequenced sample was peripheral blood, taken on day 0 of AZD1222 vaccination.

This CDR3 reads CASSLSLNTEAFF. For the CDR3, the DNA is TGTGCCAGCAGTTTAAGCCTGAACACTGAAGCTTTCTTT. The rearrangement joins TRBV27 to TRBJ1-1; D is ambiguous. This CDR3 has 13 residues. Per germline, CDR1 MNHEY and CDR2 SMNVEV (reference sequence). V lost 2 bases and J lost 0, with 4 bases in between.